This T cell receptor beta chain appears in the sequencing data of a study of blood T cell repertoires in COVID-19. Study at large: Samples of COVID-19 (acute and convalescent) were obtained from the United States, Italy and Spain.

In the authors' workflow: It was from reference gene primer amplification that nucleated cell counts were estimated. The method was immunoSEQ multiplex PCR; TCRdb's version includes in-frame clones alone and lacks a portion of them. V and J calls and clone size are as listed in that table; D and trimming were resolved from the DNA. This sample has around 55,000 clones, with over 75% found just once. Between the trimmed V and J ends, which lost 5 bases and 7 bases, there was a span of 11 bases. Germline-derived CDR1 and CDR2 are MRHNA and SNTAGT. This CDR3 comprises 13 residues. This clone turned up a few times.

The chain is built from TRBV6-4 and TRBJ1-4; D unclear. The TCR sequence derives from a human donor in a cohort sampled during active COVID-19. Sample: peripheral blood. The CDR3 reads CASSRETGEKLFF. For the CDR3, the DNA is TGTGCCAGCAGTAGAGAAACGGGTGAAAAACTGTTTTTT.